This T cell receptor (beta chain) was identified during a study of blood T cell repertoires in COVID-19. This CDR3 comprises 14 residues. Germline V gene sequence: CDR1 SNHLY, CDR2 FYNNEI. V was trimmed by 6 bases and J by 0 bases, leaving 11 bases between them. Authors' methods: How many nucleated cells were present was estimated from reference gene primer amplification. Sequencing was performed with immunoSEQ multiplex PCR; in TCRdb, only in-frame clones are kept and a portion is missing. Clone size and the V and J calls come from that table; the DNA yielded D and trimming. The profile covers about 260,000 clones, with around 86% appearing a single time and 10% to 15% taken by the ten largest. This clone was recorded once.

The sample was peripheral blood. V is TRBV2 and J is TRBJ1-2; D possibly corresponds to TRBD1 (6 bases). The sequence was obtained from a human donor in a cohort sampled during active COVID-19. The CDR3 region is CASRRGLTNYGYTF. Here the CDR3 DNA reads TGTGCCAGCAGGAGGGGGTTAACTAACTATGGCTACACCTTC.